One sample yielded the 3 T cell receptor beta chains listed below, sequenced in a study of OX40 agonist ivuxolimab in advanced cancers. Clones were sequenced by immunoSEQ multiplex PCR, and TCRdb holds only the in-frame ones, with some missing. The sample shows about 76,000 clones, approximately 86% of them seen only once. The sequencing here drew on CD4+ or CD8+ T cells sorted from blood, taken in a trial of the OX40 agonist ivuxolimab. Receptors originate from an adult with an advanced solid tumor such as melanoma, head and neck, liver or kidney cancer.

The chain links TRBV9 to TRBJ2-1, with 9 bases that match TRBD1. Losses at the gene ends were 1 base for V and 4 bases for J; bases not matched to a gene: 3. Germline V lookup: CDR1 SGDLS, CDR2 YYNGEE. This CDR3 is built from 15 residues. CDR3 nucleotides: TGTGCCAGCAGCGTAAGACAGGGGGGATACAATGAGCAGTTCTTC. Translation: CASSVRQGGYNEQFF.

The chain couples TRBV6-1 to TRBJ2-4, with 8 bases lining up with TRBD2. V was pared by 1 base and J by 9 bases, with 5 bases of the junction left unmatched. The germline CDR1 and CDR2 sequences are MNHNS and SASEGT. CDR3 length: 14 amino acids. The DNA for the CDR3 is TGTGCCAGCAGTGAAGGTCCGGGACTAGGCATTCAGTACTTC. This encodes CASSEGPGLGIQYF.

This chain uses TRBV4-3 with TRBJ1-1, with TRBD1 matching 8 bases. V was clipped by 6 bases and J by 11 bases; unmatched bases: 14. Germline-derived CDR1 and CDR2 are LGHNA and YSLEER. This CDR3 has 14 amino acids. This chain's CDR3 is CASRQTGGLPRAFF. CDR3 in DNA: TGCGCCAGCAGGCAAACAGGGGGTCTCCCCAGGGCTTTCTTT.